This TCR beta chain emerged from a study of T cell responses to AZD1222 COVID-19 vaccine (dated by TCRdb to the early 2020s). About the study as a whole: TCR sequencing was performed for roughly 250 trial participants, of whom some 200 were given two doses of AZD1222 and around 25 were given two doses of MenACWY control vaccine. Trial participants were enrolled into age subgroups of 18-55, 56-69 and 70-plus years, which contained roughly 140, 27 and 60 TCR-sequenced participants, respectively. Study-wide findings and limitations: Reportedly, almost half of the unique spike-specific TCRs recognized epitopes lying outside the regions that are mutated in the B.1.351 and B.1.1.7 variants. Conclusions about previously exposed vaccinees were limited because only six AZD1222 recipients were SARS-CoV-2 seropositive at baseline. Participants were mostly white British and included more females than males, and it was suggested by the authors that clonal diversity may have been underestimated. Vaccine-associated CD4 TCRs spanned the whole spike protein, with dominant responses in regions 160-218 and 743-854. In the small 56-69-year group, the increase in depth fell short of significance, most likely because of low power. A significant rise in spike-specific TCR breadth and depth was observed after two AZD1222 doses relative to day 0 and relative to MenACWY recipients. No day 14 peak-response samples were available, so repertoires were characterized only after the peak T cell response.

The time point label corresponds to: about 28 days (+/-7) after the second vaccine dose. AZD1222 recipients given second doses at about 4 weeks or at about 12 weeks were pooled, since spike-specific TCR depth and breadth were not found to differ between the two schedules. Vaccinee samples were obtained from the UK trials COV001 and COV002, which included a single-blind randomized controlled phase 2/3 trial of AZD1222 (ChAdOx1 nCoV-19) in healthy adults. Trial participant PBMC samples were collected at day 0 and day 28 after the second dose for TCRbeta chain sequencing. The CDR3 regions of human TCRbeta chains were subjected to immunosequencing. From the authors' description of their analysis: Repertoire TCRs were checked for matches against a reference library of SARS-CoV-2-specific TCRs that had been generated using the MIRA antigen-specificity platform. Breadth meant the fraction of unique TCRs that were SARS-CoV-2-associated, whereas depth meant the fraction of total T cells that were SARS-CoV-2-associated. Using the MIRA data, each spike-specific TCR was assigned both to the spike region to which the TCR was reactive and to a CD4 or CD8 class. Log10-transformed breadth and depth values were compared by one-way ANOVA with Sidak's multiple comparisons tests. TCRdb took over this immuneACCESS table, retaining in-frame rearrangements with V and J assigned. Such tables are incomplete; in checked studies, under half of the missing clones stem from an unresolved V gene, and the remainder is unexplained. V, J and clone size were drawn from that table, and D and trimming were deduced from the DNA. The sample data list about 160,000 clones, and roughly 90% of these were observed just once. About 4.3% of the sample is in the top ten clones.

Taken from cysteine to phenylalanine, the CDR3 has 16 residues. The CDR3 DNA has 48 bases and is translated from base 1. With respect to this clone: There is no known antigen for this receptor. Base qualities were left out, and no much larger clone turns up one base away.

This receptor chain uses TRBV21-1 and TRBJ2-7; the table's D call of TRBD1 was not tested on the DNA. TRBV21-1 is given as a pseudogene. The source of this sequence is an adult who received the AZD1222 COVID-19 vaccine. Source: peripheral blood, taken 28 days after the second AZD1222 dose. For the CDR3, the sequence is CASSQISKTGPVEQYF. At the DNA level, the sequence is TGTGCCAGCAGCCAAATCTCGAAGACAGGTCCAGTGGAGCAGTACTTC.